This TCR beta chain stems from a study of chemoradiotherapy in HPV16-positive cancers. Repeated repertoire sampling spanned the course of chemoradiotherapy. The data were produced by immunoSEQ multiplex PCR, yet TCRdb's version contains in-frame clones alone and is incomplete. The sample carries more than 10,000 clones, about 80% recorded once. On this clone itself: Its target is not known.

This CDR3 region has 15 residues. Germline CDR1 is MNHEY and CDR2 is SVGAGI. The V end lost 1 base, the J end lost 4 bases, and 13 bases lay between the germline ends. General study points: HPV-responsive T-cell expansion during chemoradiotherapy was linked to improved recurrence-free survival in HPV16-positive patients. Non-HPV-specific T cells did not expand in tumors during treatment, whereas candidate HPV-specific clones and E7-related motifs did.

This receptor was taken from a human donor with HPV-associated anogenital cancer. The rearrangement uses TRBV6-5 and TRBJ2-5, with D tentatively TRBD1 or TRBD2 (5 bases each). Specimen collection occurred from a patient who underwent chemoradiotherapy. The CDR3 protein is CASSYFDSGGETQYF. DNA for the CDR3: TGTGCCAGCAGTTACTTTGACAGTGGGGGAGAGACCCAGTACTTC.